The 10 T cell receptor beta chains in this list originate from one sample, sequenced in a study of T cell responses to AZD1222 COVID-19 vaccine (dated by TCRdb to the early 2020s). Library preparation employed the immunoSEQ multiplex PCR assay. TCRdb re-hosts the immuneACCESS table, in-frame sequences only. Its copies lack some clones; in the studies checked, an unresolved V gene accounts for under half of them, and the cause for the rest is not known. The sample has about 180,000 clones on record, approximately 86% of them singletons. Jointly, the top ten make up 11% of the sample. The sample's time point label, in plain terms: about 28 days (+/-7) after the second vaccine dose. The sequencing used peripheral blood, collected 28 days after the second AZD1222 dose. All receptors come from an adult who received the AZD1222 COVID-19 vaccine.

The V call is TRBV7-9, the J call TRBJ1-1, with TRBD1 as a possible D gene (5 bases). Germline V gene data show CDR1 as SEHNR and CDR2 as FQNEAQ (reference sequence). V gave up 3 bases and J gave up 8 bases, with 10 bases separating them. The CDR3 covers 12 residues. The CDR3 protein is CASSFPDREAFF. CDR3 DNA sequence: TGTGCCAGCAGCTTCCCAGACAGAGAAGCTTTCTTT.

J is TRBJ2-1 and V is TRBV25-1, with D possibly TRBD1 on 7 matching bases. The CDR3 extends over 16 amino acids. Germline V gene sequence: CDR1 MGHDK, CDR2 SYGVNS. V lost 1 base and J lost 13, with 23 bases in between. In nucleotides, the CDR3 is TGTGCCAGCAGTGAATCTGGCAGGGGGGCCCTCGTGGAACAGTTCTTC. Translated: CASSESGRGALVEQFF.

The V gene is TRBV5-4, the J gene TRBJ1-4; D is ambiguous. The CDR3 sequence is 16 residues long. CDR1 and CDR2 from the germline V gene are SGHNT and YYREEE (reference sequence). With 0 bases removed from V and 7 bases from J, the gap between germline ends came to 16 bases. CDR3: CASSLAGGSAVEKLFF. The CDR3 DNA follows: TGTGCCAGCAGCTTGGCCGGAGGGAGCGCTGTTGAAAAACTGTTTTTT.

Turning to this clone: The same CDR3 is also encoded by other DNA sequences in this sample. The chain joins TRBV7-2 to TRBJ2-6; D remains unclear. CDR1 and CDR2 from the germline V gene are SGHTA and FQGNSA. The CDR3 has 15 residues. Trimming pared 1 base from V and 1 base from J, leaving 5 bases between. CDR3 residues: CASSLGGSGANVLTF. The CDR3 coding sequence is TGTGCCAGCAGCTTAGGTGGGTCTGGGGCCAACGTCCTGACTTTC. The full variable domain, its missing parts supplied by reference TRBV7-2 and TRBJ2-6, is GAGVSQSPSNKVTEKGKDVELRCDPISGHTALYWYRQSLGQGLEFLIYFQGNSAPDKSGLPSDRFSAERTGGSVSTLTIQRTQQEDSAVYLCASSLGGSGANVLTFGAGSRLTVL.

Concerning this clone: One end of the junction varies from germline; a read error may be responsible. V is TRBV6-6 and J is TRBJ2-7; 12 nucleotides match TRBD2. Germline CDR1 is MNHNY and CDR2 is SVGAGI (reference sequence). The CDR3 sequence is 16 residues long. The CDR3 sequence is CASSSLTSGGSHEQYF. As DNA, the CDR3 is TGTGCCAGCAGTTCCCTGACTAGCGGGGGCTCCCACGAGCAGTACTTC.

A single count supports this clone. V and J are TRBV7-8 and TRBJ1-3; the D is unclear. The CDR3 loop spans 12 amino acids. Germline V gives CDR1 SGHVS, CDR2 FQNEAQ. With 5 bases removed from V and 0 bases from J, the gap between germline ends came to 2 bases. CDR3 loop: CASSPSGNTIYF. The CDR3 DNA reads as TGTGCCAGCAGCCCCTCTGGAAACACCATATATTTT.

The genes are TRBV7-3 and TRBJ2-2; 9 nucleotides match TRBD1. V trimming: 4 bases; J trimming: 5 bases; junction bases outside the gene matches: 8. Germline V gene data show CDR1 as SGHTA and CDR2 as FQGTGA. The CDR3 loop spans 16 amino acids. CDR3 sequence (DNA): TGTGCCAGCAGCTCTGCAAGGGACAGGGAGACCGGGGAGCTGTTTTTT. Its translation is CASSSARDRETGELFF.

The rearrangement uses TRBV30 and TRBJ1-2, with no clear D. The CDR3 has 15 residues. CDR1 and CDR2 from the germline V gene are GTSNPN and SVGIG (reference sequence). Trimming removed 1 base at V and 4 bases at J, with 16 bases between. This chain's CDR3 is CAWSASPGFSYGYTF. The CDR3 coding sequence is TGTGCCTGGAGTGCCTCCCCGGGATTCTCCTATGGCTACACCTTC.

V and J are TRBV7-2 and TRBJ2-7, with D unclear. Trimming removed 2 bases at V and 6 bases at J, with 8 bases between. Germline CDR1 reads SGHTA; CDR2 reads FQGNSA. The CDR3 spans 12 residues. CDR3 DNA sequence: TGTGCCAGCAGCTTAATAGGGCCCGAGCAGTACTTC. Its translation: CASSLIGPEQYF.

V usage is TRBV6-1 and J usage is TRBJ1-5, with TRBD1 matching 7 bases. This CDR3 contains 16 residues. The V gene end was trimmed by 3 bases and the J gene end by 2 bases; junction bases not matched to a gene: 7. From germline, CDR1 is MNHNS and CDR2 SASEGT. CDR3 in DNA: TGTGCCAGCAGTGATTACAGGGGATCGGGCAATCAGCCCCAGCATTTT. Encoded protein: CASSDYRGSGNQPQHF.